These 21 T cell receptor beta chains share one sample of origin, sequenced in a study of technical replicates of blood from a few donors. The assay was immunoSEQ multiplex PCR, and TCRdb's table has in-frame clones only and misses some. This sample has 50,000 to 65,000 clones; 80% to 95% occur once, and the top ten carry 4.3%. The specimen sequenced was PBMCs. These receptors came from a human donor in good health. Some clones in this sample may be carry-over from other donors' samples.

The genes are TRBV6-1 and TRBJ2-1; TRBD1 matches 9 bases. After removal of 1 base from V and 4 bases from J, the junction contained 2 bases not matched to a gene. The length of the CDR3 is 15 residues. Looked up from germline, CDR1 is MNHNS and CDR2 is SASEGT. CDR3 DNA sequence: TGTGCCAGCAGTGAAGGACAGGGGGGATACAATGAGCAGTTCTTC. It is translated as CASSEGQGGYNEQFF.

This chain joins TRBV4-3 and TRBJ2-3, with 9 bases aligning to TRBD2. The CDR3 length is 18 residues. The germline V gene encodes CDR1 LGHNA and CDR2 YSLEER. Trimming removed 1 base from V and 0 bases from J; junction bases left unmatched: 8. CDR3: CASSQGTSALTSTDTQYF. DNA for the CDR3: TGCGCCAGCAGCCAAGGGACTAGCGCCCTCACTAGCACAGATACGCAGTATTTT.

The chain links TRBV6-6 to TRBJ2-1; D perhaps matches TRBD2 (6 bases). From germline, CDR1 is MNHNY and CDR2 SVGAGI (reference sequence). The CDR3 is 16 residues long. V was trimmed by 0 bases and J by 3 bases, leaving 12 bases between them. For the CDR3, the DNA is TGTGCCAGCAGTTACTCGACCGGACTACACTACAATGAGCAGTTCTTC. Residues: CASSYSTGLHYNEQFF.

The chain has TRBV7-2 and TRBJ1-6, with 9 bases identical to TRBD1. Trimming at V came to 5 bases and at J to 2 bases, leaving 10 bases not matched to a gene. Germline-derived CDR1 and CDR2 are SGHTA and FQGNSA. There are 18 residues in the CDR3. Written as DNA, the CDR3 is TGTGCCAGCAGCCCACGGTGGACAGGGGAGGCCTATAATTCACCCCTCCACTTT. Translated: CASSPRWTGEAYNSPLHF.

The CDR3 sequence: CASSEADIGGIHMATTF. DNA for the CDR3: TGTGCCAGCAGTGAAGCGGACATCGGCGGGATTCACATGGCTACAACCTTC. The rearrangement links TRBV2 to TRBJ1-2; D is perhaps TRBD1 (5 bases). The CDR3 length is 17 residues. V lost 0 bases to trimming and J lost 14 bases, with 28 bases between them. Looked up from germline, CDR1 is SNHLY and CDR2 is FYNNEI.

The chain is built from TRBV11-2 and TRBJ1-2; 7 bases map to TRBD1. V lost 5 bases and J lost 8; bases outside the gene matches: 8. Germline CDR1 reads SGHAT; CDR2 reads FQNNGV. CDR3 length equals 13 residues. Here the CDR3 reads CASSTDPGGGYTF. Here the CDR3 DNA reads TGTGCCAGCAGCACGGACCCAGGGGGGGGCTACACCTTC.

The chain recombines TRBV11-2 with TRBJ2-7; D may be TRBD1 (5 bases). Per germline, CDR1 SGHAT and CDR2 FQNNGV. The CDR3 runs to 13 residues. V was clipped by 0 bases and J by 2 bases, with 5 bases between them. DNA for the CDR3: TGTGCCAGCAGCTTAGACAGGGCCTACGAGCAGTACTTC. Translation gives CASSLDRAYEQYF.

The rearrangement links TRBV19 to TRBJ1-4; D ambiguous. Germline-derived CDR1 and CDR2 are LNHDA and SQIVND (reference sequence). The CDR3 spans 15 residues. V was cut by 3 bases and J by 4 bases, with 12 bases left in between. This chain's CDR3 is CASSMGRSVNEKLFF. The CDR3 DNA reads TGTGCCAGTAGTATGGGCCGGTCGGTTAATGAAAAACTGTTTTTT.

This sequence joins TRBV29-1 and TRBJ2-5; TRBD1 agrees at 7 bases. Germline V gene sequence: CDR1 SQVTM, CDR2 ANQGSEA. The CDR3 contains 13 residues. V lost 7 bases to trimming and J lost 1 base; unmatched junction nucleotides: 6. The DNA for the CDR3 is TGCAGCGCCGGAGGACAGGTCCAAGAGACCCAGTACTTC. Encoded protein: CSAGGQVQETQYF.

The rearrangement uses TRBV7-8 and TRBJ2-7, with 7 bases identical to TRBD2. The CDR3 extends over 15 amino acids. Germline V CDR1 and CDR2: SGHVS, FQNEAQ. J gave up 3 bases and V 1 base, and 6 bases lay outside the gene matches. In DNA, the CDR3 is TGTGCCAGCAGCTTAGGACTAGCTCATGGCTACGAGCAGTACTTC. It encodes CASSLGLAHGYEQYF.

This sequence joins TRBV28 and TRBJ2-7; tentatively, D is TRBD1 (5 bases). V lost 10 bases and J lost 2, with 9 bases in between. The germline CDR1 and CDR2 sequences are MDHEN and SYDVKM. The CDR3 is 11 residues long. CDR3 nucleotides: TGTGCCATTCAGGGTACCTACGAGCAGTACTTC. Amino acid sequence: CAIQGTYEQYF.

The CDR3 DNA is TGTGCCAGCAGCGTAGGGGGACTAGCCTACGACGAGCAGTACTTC. It codes for CASSVGGLAYDEQYF. The chain combines TRBV9 with TRBJ2-7; TRBD2 aligns across 9 bases. Losses at the gene ends were 0 bases for V and 5 bases for J; bases not matched to a gene: 6. The CDR3 runs 15 residues. Germline lookup yields CDR1 SGDLS and CDR2 YYNGEE.

The chain carries TRBV19 and TRBJ1-4, with 7 bases identical to TRBD1. The germline CDR1 and CDR2 sequences are LNHDA and SQIVND (reference sequence). CDR3 length: 15 residues. V shed 5 bases and J 4 bases; nucleotides not matched to a gene: 7. The chain's CDR3 is CASSLGQIGNEKLFF. Here the CDR3 DNA reads TGTGCCAGTAGTCTGGGACAGATCGGTAATGAAAAACTGTTTTTT.

V gene TRBV6-1 combines with J gene TRBJ2-4; 10 nucleotides agree with TRBD1. The germline CDR1 and CDR2 sequences are MNHNS and SASEGT. The trim removed 3 bases at V and 0 bases at J, leaving 11 bases unmatched. The CDR3 extends over 19 amino acids. CDR3 nucleotides: TGTGCCAGCAGTGAGACAGGGGGCGATTCGGGAATAGCCAAAAACATTCAGTACTTC. Residues: CASSETGGDSGIAKNIQYF.

The chain uses TRBV7-2 and TRBJ2-1, with TRBD2 as a possible D gene (6 bases). V lost 4 bases and J 4 bases, leaving 11 bases between the germline ends. The germline V gene has CDR1 SGHTA and CDR2 FQGNSA. The CDR3 contains 14 residues. The CDR3 loop is CASSSGLVYNEQFF. Here the CDR3 DNA reads TGTGCCAGCAGCTCGGGACTCGTTTACAATGAGCAGTTCTTC. Full variable domain (rest looked up from reference TRBV7-2 and TRBJ2-1): GAGVSQSPSNKVTEKGKDVELRCDPISGHTALYWYRQSLGQGLEFLIYFQGNSAPDKSGLPSDRFSAERTGGSVSTLTIQRTQQEDSAVYLCASSSGLVYNEQFFGPGTRLTVL.

The chain joins TRBV21-1 to TRBJ1-1. TRBV21-1 is noted as a pseudogene. The CDR3 sequence is 14 residues long. CDR3 sequence: CASSKWRDHTEAFF. The CDR3 nucleotides are TGTGCCAGCAGCAAATGGCGGGACCACACTGAAGCTTTCTTT.

In this sample, this clone turned up a few times. The J gene is TRBJ1-6, the V gene TRBV7-2, with D possibly matching TRBD1 (5 bases). V dropped 1 base and J dropped 7 bases, with 14 bases sitting between them. CDR3 length equals 16 residues. Germline CDR1 SGHTA, CDR2 FQGNSA. For the CDR3, the DNA is TGTGCCAGCAGCTTAGGTAGGCTTGCAGGGAATTCACCCCTCCACTTT. It yields the protein CASSLGRLAGNSPLHF.

The chain employs TRBV29-1 and TRBJ1-2, with a weak D call TRBD1 (5 bases). This CDR3 region has 13 residues. Looked up from germline, CDR1 is SQVTM and CDR2 is ANQGSEA. V lost 3 bases, J lost 0 bases, and 8 bases lay in between. CDR3 DNA: TGCAGCGTTGATCCAGGGACTAACTATGGCTACACCTTC. Residues: CSVDPGTNYGYTF. Complete variable domain (other parts from reference TRBV29-1 and TRBJ1-2): SAVISQKPSRDICQRGTSLTIQCQVDSQVTMMFWYRQQPGQSLTLIATANQGSEATYESGFVIDKFPISRPNLTFSTLTVSNMSPEDSSIYLCSVDPGTNYGYTFGSGTRLTVV.

This chain joins TRBV7-3 and TRBJ2-1; TRBD1 matches at 9 bases. The germline V gene encodes CDR1 SGHTA and CDR2 FQGTGA. After removal of 5 bases from V and 3 bases from J, the junction contained 5 bases not matched to a gene. CDR3 length: 15 amino acids. The chain's CDR3 is CASSLQGASYNEQFF. The CDR3 coding sequence is TGTGCCAGCAGCCTACAGGGGGCGAGCTACAATGAGCAGTTCTTC.

The rearrangement links TRBV21-1 to TRBJ2-7; the table's D call of TRBD1 was not tested on the DNA. TRBV21-1 is designated a pseudogene. The CDR3 extends over 15 amino acids. The CDR3 DNA sequence: TGTGCCAGCAGCAATGACACCAACCCCCCCTACGAGCAGTACTTC. This codes for CASSNDTNPPYEQYF.

The chain combines TRBV30 with TRBJ2-5, with 14 bases identical to TRBD2. Germline V gives CDR1 GTSNPN, CDR2 SVGIG (reference sequence). CDR3 size: 18 residues. V dropped 3 bases and J dropped 1; count of bases not matched to a gene: 10. CDR3 sequence reads: CAWRGGTSGRGIQETQYF. CDR3 DNA sequence: TGTGCCTGGAGGGGAGGGACTAGCGGGAGAGGCATCCAAGAGACCCAGTACTTC.